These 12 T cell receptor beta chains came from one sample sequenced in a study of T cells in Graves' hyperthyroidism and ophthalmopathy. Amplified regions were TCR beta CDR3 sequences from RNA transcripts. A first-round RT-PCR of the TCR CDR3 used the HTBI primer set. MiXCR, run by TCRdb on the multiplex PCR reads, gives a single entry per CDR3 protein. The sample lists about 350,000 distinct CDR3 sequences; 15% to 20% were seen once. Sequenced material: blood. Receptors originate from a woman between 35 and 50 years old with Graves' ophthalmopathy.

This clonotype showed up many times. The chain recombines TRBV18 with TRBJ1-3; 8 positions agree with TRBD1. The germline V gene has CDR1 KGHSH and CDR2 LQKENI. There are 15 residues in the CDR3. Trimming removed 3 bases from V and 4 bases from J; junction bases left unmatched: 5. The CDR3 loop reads CASSPQGAQGNTIYF. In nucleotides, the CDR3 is TGTGCCAGCTCACCGCAGGGGGCTCAAGGAAACACCATATATTTT.

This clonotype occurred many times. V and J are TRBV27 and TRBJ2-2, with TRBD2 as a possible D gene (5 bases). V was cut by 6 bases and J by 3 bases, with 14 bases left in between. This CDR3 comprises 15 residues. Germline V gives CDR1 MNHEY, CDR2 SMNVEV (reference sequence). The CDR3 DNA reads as TGTGCCAGCAGGAGAGGTCTACTAGACACCGGGGAGCTGTTTTTT. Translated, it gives CASRRGLLDTGELFF.

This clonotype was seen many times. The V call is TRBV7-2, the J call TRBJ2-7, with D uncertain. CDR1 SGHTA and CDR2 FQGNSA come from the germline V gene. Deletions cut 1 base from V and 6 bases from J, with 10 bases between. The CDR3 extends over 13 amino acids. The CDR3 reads CASSLVKLVEQYF. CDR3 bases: TGTGCCAGCAGCTTAGTGAAGCTAGTCGAGCAGTACTTC.

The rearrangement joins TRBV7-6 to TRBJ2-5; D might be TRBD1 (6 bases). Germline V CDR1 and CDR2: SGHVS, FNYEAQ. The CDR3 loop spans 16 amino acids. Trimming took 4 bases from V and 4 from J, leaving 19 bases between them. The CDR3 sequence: CASSSIPQGRGETQYF. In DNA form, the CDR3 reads TGTGCCAGCAGCTCAATTCCACAGGGCAGGGGAGAGACCCAGTACTTC.

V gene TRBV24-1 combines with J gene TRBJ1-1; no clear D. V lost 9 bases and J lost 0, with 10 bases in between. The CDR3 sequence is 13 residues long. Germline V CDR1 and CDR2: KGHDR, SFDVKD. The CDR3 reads CATEGGLNTEAFF. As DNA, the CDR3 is TGTGCCACCGAGGGCGGCTTGAACACTGAAGCTTTCTTT.

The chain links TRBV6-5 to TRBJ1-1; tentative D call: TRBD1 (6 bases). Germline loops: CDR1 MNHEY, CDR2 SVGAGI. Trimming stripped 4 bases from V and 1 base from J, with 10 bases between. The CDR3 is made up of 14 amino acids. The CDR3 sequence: CASSSATGNTEAFF. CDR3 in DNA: TGTGCCAGCAGTTCTGCGACAGGGAACACTGAAGCTTTCTTT.

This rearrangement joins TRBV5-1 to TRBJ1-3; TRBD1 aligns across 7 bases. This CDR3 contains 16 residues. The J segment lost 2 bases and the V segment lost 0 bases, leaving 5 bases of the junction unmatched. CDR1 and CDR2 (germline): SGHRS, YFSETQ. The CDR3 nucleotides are TGCGCCAGCAGCTTGGGGGGTACAGGGGCTGGAAACACCATATATTTT. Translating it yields CASSLGGTGAGNTIYF.

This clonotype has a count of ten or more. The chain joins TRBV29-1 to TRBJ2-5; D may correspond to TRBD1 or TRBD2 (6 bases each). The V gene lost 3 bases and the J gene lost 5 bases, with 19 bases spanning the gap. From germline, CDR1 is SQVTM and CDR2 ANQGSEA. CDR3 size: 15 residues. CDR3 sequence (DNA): TGCAGCGTTGACGATTCCCGGGGGCTAGGGGAGACCCAGTACTTC. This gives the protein CSVDDSRGLGETQYF.

CDR3 nucleotide sequence: TGTGCCAGCAGCTTAATTCGCCCGACCGGAATCCCCTACGAGCAGTACTTC. Amino acids: CASSLIRPTGIPYEQYF. The J gene is TRBJ2-7, the V gene TRBV7-8; D is undetermined. This CDR3 has 17 amino acids. Looked up from germline, CDR1 is SGHVS and CDR2 is FQNEAQ. Trimming left V 2 bases short and J 2 bases short, with 19 bases between. The whole variable domain, remainder taken from reference TRBV7-8 and TRBJ2-7, is GAGVSQSPRYKVAKRGQDVALRCDPISGHVSLFWYQQALGQGPEFLTYFQNEAQLDKSGLPSDRFFAERPEGSVSTLKIQRTQQEDSAVYLCASSLIRPTGIPYEQYFGPGTRLTVT.

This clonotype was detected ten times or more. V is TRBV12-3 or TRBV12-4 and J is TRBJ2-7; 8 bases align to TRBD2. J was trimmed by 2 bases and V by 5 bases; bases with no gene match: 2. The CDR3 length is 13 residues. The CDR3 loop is CASSRGLAYEQYF. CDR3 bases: TGTGCCAGCAGTCGGGGACTAGCCTACGAGCAGTACTTC.

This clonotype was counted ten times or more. This chain's CDR3 is CASRSFQETQYF. The CDR3 region has the DNA TGTGCCAGCAGATCATTCCAAGAGACCCAGTACTTC. The genes are TRBV6-1 and TRBJ2-5; D remains ambiguous. This CDR3 has 12 residues. The V end lost 6 bases, the J end lost 1 base, and 6 bases lay between the germline ends. The germline gives CDR1 MNHNS, CDR2 SASEGT.

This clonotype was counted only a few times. The CDR3, as DNA: TGTGCCAGCAGTGATACGGGTTTGGGTGAGCAGTTCTTC. Translation gives CASSDTGLGEQFF. This chain connects TRBV2 to TRBJ2-1, with D unresolved. CDR1 and CDR2 from the germline V gene are SNHLY and FYNNEI. V dropped 3 bases and J dropped 9 bases, with 12 bases sitting between them. There are 13 residues in the CDR3.